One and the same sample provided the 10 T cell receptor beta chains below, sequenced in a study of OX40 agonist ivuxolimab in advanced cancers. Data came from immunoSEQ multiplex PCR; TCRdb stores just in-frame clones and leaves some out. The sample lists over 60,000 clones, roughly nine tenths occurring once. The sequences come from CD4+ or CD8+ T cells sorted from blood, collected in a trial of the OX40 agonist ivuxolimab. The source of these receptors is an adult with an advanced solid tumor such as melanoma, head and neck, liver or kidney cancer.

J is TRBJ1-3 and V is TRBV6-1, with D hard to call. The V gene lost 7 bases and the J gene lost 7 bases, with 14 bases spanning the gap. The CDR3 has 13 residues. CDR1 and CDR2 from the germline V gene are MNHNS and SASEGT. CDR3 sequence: CASTAKSENTIYF. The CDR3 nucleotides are TGTGCCAGCACCGCCAAATCAGAGAACACCATATATTTT.

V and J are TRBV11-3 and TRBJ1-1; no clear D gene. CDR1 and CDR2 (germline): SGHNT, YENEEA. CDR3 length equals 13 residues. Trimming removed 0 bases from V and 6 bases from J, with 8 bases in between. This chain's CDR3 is CASSLEKFSEAFF. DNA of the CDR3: TGTGCCAGCAGCTTAGAAAAGTTTTCTGAAGCTTTCTTT.

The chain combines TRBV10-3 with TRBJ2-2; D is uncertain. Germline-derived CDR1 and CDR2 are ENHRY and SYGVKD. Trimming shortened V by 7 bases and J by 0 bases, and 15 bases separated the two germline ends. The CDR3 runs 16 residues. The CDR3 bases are TGTGCCATCAAAACGGGTATAGAACCGAACACCGGGGAGCTGTTTTTT. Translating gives CAIKTGIEPNTGELFF.

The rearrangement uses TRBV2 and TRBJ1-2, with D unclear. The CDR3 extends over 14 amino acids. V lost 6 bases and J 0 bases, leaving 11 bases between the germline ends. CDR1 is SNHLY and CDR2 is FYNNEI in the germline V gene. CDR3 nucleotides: TGTGCCAGCAGGATGGGAGGGTCTAACTATGGCTACACCTTC. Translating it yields CASRMGGSNYGYTF.

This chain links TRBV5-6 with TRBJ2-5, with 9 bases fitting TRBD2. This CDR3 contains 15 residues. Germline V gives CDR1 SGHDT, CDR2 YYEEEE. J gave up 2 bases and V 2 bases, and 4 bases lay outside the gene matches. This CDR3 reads CASSFGGRGQETQYF. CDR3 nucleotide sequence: TGTGCCAGCAGCTTCGGCGGGAGGGGACAAGAGACCCAGTACTTC.

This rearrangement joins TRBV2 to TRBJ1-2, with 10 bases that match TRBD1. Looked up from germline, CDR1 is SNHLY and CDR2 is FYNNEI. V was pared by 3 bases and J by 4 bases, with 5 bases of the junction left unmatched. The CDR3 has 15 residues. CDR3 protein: CASSDGDRGAYGYTF. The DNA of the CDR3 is TGTGCCAGCAGTGATGGGGACAGGGGTGCCTATGGCTACACCTTC.

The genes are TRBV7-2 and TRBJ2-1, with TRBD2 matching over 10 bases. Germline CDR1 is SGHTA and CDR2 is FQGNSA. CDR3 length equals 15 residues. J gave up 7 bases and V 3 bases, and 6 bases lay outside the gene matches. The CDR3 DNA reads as TGTGCCAGCAGCTTGTCTAGCGGGAGATTTAATGAGCAGTTCTTC. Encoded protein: CASSLSSGRFNEQFF.

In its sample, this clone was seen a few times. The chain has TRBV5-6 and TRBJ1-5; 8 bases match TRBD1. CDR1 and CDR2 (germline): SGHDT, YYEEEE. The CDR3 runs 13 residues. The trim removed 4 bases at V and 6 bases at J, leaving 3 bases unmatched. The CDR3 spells CASSAGQGQPQHF. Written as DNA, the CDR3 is TGTGCCAGCAGCGCCGGACAGGGTCAGCCCCAGCATTTT.

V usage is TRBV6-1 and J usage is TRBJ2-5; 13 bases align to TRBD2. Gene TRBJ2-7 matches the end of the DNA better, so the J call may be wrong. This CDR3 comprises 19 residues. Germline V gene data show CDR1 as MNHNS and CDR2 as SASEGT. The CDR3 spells CASSERLAGGSHRDYEQYF. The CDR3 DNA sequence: TGTGCCAGCAGTGAACGACTAGCGGGGGGTTCCCATCGGGACTACGAGCAGTACTTC.

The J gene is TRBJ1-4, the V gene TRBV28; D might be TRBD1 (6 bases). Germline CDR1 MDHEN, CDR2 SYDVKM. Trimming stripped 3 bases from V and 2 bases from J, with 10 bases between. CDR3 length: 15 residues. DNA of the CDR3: TGTGCCAGCAGTTTCTCAGGGGTCACTAATGAAAAACTGTTTTTT. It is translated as CASSFSGVTNEKLFF.